This is a list of T cell receptor beta chains from one sample in a study of blood T cell repertoires in COVID-19. Repertoires were generated with immunoSEQ multiplex PCR, while TCRdb's copy carries only in-frame clones and drops some. The profile shows about 130,000 clones, about 80% of them singletons. Sequencing used peripheral blood. Every receptor here comes from a woman in her forties or fifties with acute or convalescent COVID-19. Each CDR3 is given with its conserved first and last residue. The D gene is left open where the match is weak. Size values are once, few and many counts, or a class for expanded clones, and some rows have none.

cdr3_nt: TGTGCTAGTGGCCCCCTAACAGGGAAGCAGTTCTTC
cdr3_aa: CASGPLTGKQFF
j_call: TRBJ2-1
d_call: NA
v_call: TRBV12-5
clone_size: NA

cdr3_nt: TGCGCCAGCAGCCCACCCACAGGCTTTAACACCGGGGAGCTGTTTTTT
cdr3_aa: CASSPPTGFNTGELFF
j_call: TRBJ2-2
d_call: NA
v_call: TRBV4-1
clone_size: NA

cdr3_nt: TGTGCCAGCAGTGCGTCTAACACCGGGGAGCTGTTTTTT
cdr3_aa: CASSASNTGELFF
j_call: TRBJ2-2
d_call: NA
v_call: TRBV28
clone_size: few

cdr3_nt: TGTGCCAGCAGTGTAAGACAGGACACTGAAGCTTTCTTT
cdr3_aa: CASSVRQDTEAFF
j_call: TRBJ1-1
d_call: NA
v_call: TRBV27
clone_size: NA

cdr3_nt: TGTGCCAGCAGTTACGAGGTAGGGGAAGGAGCTTTCTTT
cdr3_aa: CASSYEVGEGAFF
j_call: TRBJ1-1
d_call: NA
v_call: TRBV6-6
clone_size: once

cdr3_nt: TGTGCCAGCAGCCCATCTGGCCCCTACGAGCAGTACTTC
cdr3_aa: CASSPSGPYEQYF
j_call: TRBJ2-7
d_call: NA
v_call: TRBV3-1/TRBV3-2
clone_size: NA

cdr3_nt: TGTGCCAGCAGTTACGAGGGCAGGGGGCGGACTAATGAAAAACTGTTTTTT
cdr3_aa: CASSYEGRGRTNEKLFF
j_call: TRBJ1-4
d_call: TRBD1
v_call: TRBV6-2/TRBV6-3
clone_size: NA

cdr3_nt: TGTGCCAGCAGCGTAGAGGGTGCGTGGGGCCATGAGCAGTTCTTC
cdr3_aa: CASSVEGAWGHEQFF
j_call: TRBJ2-1
d_call: NA
v_call: TRBV9
clone_size: NA

cdr3_nt: TGTGCCAGCAGAGCGGACAGACAGGACTTTAGCAATCAGCCCCAGCATTTT
cdr3_aa: CASRADRQDFSNQPQHF
j_call: TRBJ1-5
d_call: NA
v_call: TRBV14
clone_size: NA

cdr3_nt: TGCGCCAGCAGCTTGGGAGACAGGGGTGCGCGAGAGACCCAGTACTTC
cdr3_aa: CASSLGDRGARETQYF
j_call: TRBJ2-5
d_call: TRBD1
v_call: TRBV5-1
clone_size: NA

cdr3_nt: TGTGCCAGCAGCCAAACCCGACAGAATGGCTACACCTTC
cdr3_aa: CASSQTRQNGYTF
j_call: TRBJ1-2
d_call: NA
v_call: TRBV14
clone_size: NA

cdr3_nt: TGTGCCAGCACCTCCGGGGGGGGGTATAAAGATCAGCCCCAGCATTTT
cdr3_aa: CASTSGGGYKDQPQHF
j_call: TRBJ1-5
d_call: NA
v_call: TRBV28
clone_size: once

cdr3_nt: TGCGCCAGCAGTGCTAGGGGGCCCGGGAACACTGAAGCTTTCTTT
cdr3_aa: CASSARGPGNTEAFF
j_call: TRBJ1-1
d_call: TRBD1
v_call: TRBV5-1
clone_size: NA

cdr3_nt: TGTGCCAGCAGTTTTTCTCCGGGGAACTATGGCTACACCTTC
cdr3_aa: CASSFSPGNYGYTF
j_call: TRBJ1-2
d_call: NA
v_call: TRBV27
clone_size: NA

cdr3_nt: TGTGCCAGTTCCCGGCCGGGACAGGGTCTGAACGGCTACACCTTC
cdr3_aa: CASSRPGQGLNGYTF
j_call: TRBJ1-2
d_call: TRBD1
v_call: TRBV19
clone_size: NA

cdr3_nt: TGTGCCAGCAGGCGGGACAGGGTGGATAATTCACCCCTCCACTTT
cdr3_aa: CASRRDRVDNSPLHF
j_call: TRBJ1-6
d_call: TRBD1
v_call: TRBV2
clone_size: NA

cdr3_nt: TGTGCCACCAGTGACCCCCGCAGGGGGGATCAGCCCCAGCATTTT
cdr3_aa: CATSDPRRGDQPQHF
j_call: TRBJ1-5
d_call: TRBD1
v_call: TRBV24-1
clone_size: NA